The clone carrying this TCR beta chain has at least ten counts. The sample comes from a study of glioma-infiltrating T cells. TCR alpha and beta CDR3 regions were amplified from RNA using iRepertoire nested multiplex PCR. For one-step reverse transcription and amplification, 100-400 ng of tissue mRNA or PBMC total RNA was used. TCRdb redid the calling of the multiplex PCR reads with MiXCR, one entry per CDR3 protein. Among approximately 89,000 distinct CDR3 sequences, 20% to 25% were seen once, and the ten largest hold 6.7%. Germline V gene data show CDR1 as SGHTA and CDR2 as FQGNSA. With 1 base removed from V and 2 bases from J, the gap between germline ends came to 6 bases. The CDR3 is 14 residues long.

Sequenced: glioma tissue, nonneoplastic brain tissue, or PBMCs (not recorded which). The sequence derives from a human donor with low-grade glioma or glioblastoma, undergoing nonglioma brain surgery, or in good health (not recorded which). The V gene is TRBV7-2, the J gene TRBJ1-5; D is unresolved. Here the CDR3 reads CASSLEGGNQPQHF. CDR3 in DNA: TGTGCCAGCAGCTTAGAGGGTGGCAATCAGCCCCAGCATTTT.